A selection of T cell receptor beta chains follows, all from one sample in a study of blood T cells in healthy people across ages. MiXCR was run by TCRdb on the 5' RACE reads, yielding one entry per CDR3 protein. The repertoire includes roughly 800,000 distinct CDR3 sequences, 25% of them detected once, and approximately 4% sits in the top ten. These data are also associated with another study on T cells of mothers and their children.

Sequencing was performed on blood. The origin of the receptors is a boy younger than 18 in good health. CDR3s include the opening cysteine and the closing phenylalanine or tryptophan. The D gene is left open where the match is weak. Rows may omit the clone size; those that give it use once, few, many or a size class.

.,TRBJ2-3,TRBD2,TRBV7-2,TGTGCCAGCAGCATGAGCGGGAGGGCCAGCGATACGCAGTATTTT,CASSMSGRASDTQYF
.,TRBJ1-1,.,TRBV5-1,TGCGCCAGCAGCTTTGGGGGGCGAGGTGGGAGTGACACTGAAGCTTTCTTT,CASSFGGRGGSDTEAFF
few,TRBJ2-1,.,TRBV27,TGTGCCAGCAGTCAACCGAGGCTAGCAGAGAACAATGAGCAGTTCTTC,CASSQPRLAENNEQFF
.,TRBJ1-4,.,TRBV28,TGTGCCAGCAGCCCCGGAGCAGCAACTAATGAAAAACTGTTTTTT,CASSPGAATNEKLFF
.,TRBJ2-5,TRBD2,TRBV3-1,TGTGCCAGCAGCCAAAGTGGACTAGCGGGCCAAGAGACCCAGTACTTC,CASSQSGLAGQETQYF
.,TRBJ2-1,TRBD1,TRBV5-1,TGCGCCAGCAGTGATAAGGGACAGGTGTTCGATGAGCAGTTCTTC,CASSDKGQVFDEQFF
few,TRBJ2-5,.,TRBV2,TGTGCCAGCAAGCAGCAAGAGACCCAGTACTTC,CASKQQETQYF
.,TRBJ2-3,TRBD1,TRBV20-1,TGCAGTGCACGATCCCTCGGACAGGGGAGAGCAGATACGCAGTATTTT,CSARSLGQGRADTQYF
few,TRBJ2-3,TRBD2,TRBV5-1,TGCGCCAGCAGCGCGACTAGCGGGAGGGCAACAGATACGCAGTATTTT,CASSATSGRATDTQYF
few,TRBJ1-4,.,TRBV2,TGTGCCAGCAGGGAGTCCCTTAATGAAAAACTGTTTTTT,CASRESLNEKLFF
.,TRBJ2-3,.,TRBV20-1,TGCAGTGCTAGAGAGTACACAGATACGCAGTATTTT,CSAREYTDTQYF
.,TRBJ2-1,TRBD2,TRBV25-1,TGTGCCAGCAGTCGAAAGTCGGGACTACATGAGGGTGAGCAGTTCTTC,CASSRKSGLHEGEQFF
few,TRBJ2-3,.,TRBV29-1,TGCAGCGTGACCCCTGCAGATACGCAGTATTTT,CSVTPADTQYF
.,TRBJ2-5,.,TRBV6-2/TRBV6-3,TGTGCCAGCAGCAAAGGCCCCTGGAAAGAGACCCAGTACTTC,CASSKGPWKETQYF
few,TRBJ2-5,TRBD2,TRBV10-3,TGTGCCATCAGTGAGTACCAGCGGGATGACCTCGGGGAGACCCAGTACTTC,CAISEYQRDDLGETQYF
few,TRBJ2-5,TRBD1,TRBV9,TGTGCCAGCAGCGGTGGGACAGGGGGGATGCAGTACTTC,CASSGGTGGMQYF
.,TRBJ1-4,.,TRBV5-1,TGCGCCAGCAGCCCCTCGGGGACCGATGATGAAAAACTGTTTTTT,CASSPSGTDDEKLFF
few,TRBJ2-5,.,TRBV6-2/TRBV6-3,TGTGCCAGCAGTCGACTCCCCCACGGGGTGAACTTC,CASSRLPHGVNF
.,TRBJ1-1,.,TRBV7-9,TGTGCCAGCAGCTTGATGGGGACTGAGTCTGAAGCTTTCTTT,CASSLMGTESEAFF
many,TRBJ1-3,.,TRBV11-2,TGTGCCATCTCAAACCCCCGTTCTGGAAACACCATATATTTT,CAISNPRSGNTIYF
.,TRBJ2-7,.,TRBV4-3,TGCGCCAGCAGCCAAGACCCTCCGTCGGAGCAGTACTTC,CASSQDPPSEQYF
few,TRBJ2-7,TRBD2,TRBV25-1,TGTGCCAGCAGTTCTCGTGGGACTAACTCCTACGAGCAGTACTTC,CASSSRGTNSYEQYF
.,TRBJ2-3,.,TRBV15,TGTGCCACCGGCAGAGATCGGCAGGGTGCAGATACGCAGTATTTT,CATGRDRQGADTQYF
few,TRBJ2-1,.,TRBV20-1,TGCAGTGCTAGACGTCCGGCGGTCAGCTCCTACAATGAGCAGTTCTTC,CSARRPAVSSYNEQFF
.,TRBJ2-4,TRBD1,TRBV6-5,TGTGCCAGCAGTAGAGGACAGGGGGCCAACATTCAGTACTTC,CASSRGQGANIQYF
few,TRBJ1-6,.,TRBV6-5,TGTGCCAGCAGTTACTCCTGGGTATATAATTCACCCCTCCACTTT,CASSYSWVYNSPLHF
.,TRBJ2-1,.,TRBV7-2,TGTGCCAGCAGCTGGGACGTGTATGAGCAGTTCTTC,CASSWDVYEQFF
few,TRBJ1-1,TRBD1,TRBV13,TGTGCCAGCACCGTAACCCTGACAGGGGGTTTCACTGAAGCTTTCTTT,CASTVTLTGGFTEAFF
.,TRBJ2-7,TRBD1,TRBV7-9,TGTGCCAGCAGCCCAGGACAGGGGAAATCCTCTGGCGACGAGCAGTACTTC,CASSPGQGKSSGDEQYF
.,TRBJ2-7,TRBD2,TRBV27,TGTGCCAGCAGGCGTAGCGGGGATTCCTACGAGCAGTACTTC,CASRRSGDSYEQYF
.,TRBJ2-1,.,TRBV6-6,TGTGCCAGCAATAGTGCCCGCTCCTACAATGAGCAGTTCTTC,CASNSARSYNEQFF
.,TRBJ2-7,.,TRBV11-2,TGTGCCAGCAGCTCAACACAGGGCGCCTACGAGCAGTACTTC,CASSSTQGAYEQYF